These T cell receptor beta chains were read from a single sample in a study of technical replicates of blood from a handful of donors. The data were produced by immunoSEQ multiplex PCR, yet TCRdb's version contains in-frame clones alone and is incomplete. The sample has almost 70,000 clones, over 80% seen once. The sequenced sample was PBMCs. The receptor set was obtained from a human donor in good health. Some clones in this sample may be carry-over from other donors' samples. Both conserved end residues are part of each CDR3. The D gene is left open where the match is weak. Where a row states a size, it is once, few, many or the class of an expanded clone; other rows omit it.

TRBV30	TRBD2	TRBJ2-7	14	few	CAWIGLAGAGEQYF	TGTGCCTGGATTGGACTAGCGGGAGCGGGGGAGCAGTACTTC
TRBV7-2	TRBD2	TRBJ2-2	17	-	CASSSRLAGGRTGELFF	TGTGCCAGCAGCTCCAGACTAGCGGGAGGGCGAACCGGGGAGCTGTTTTTT
TRBV4-3	-	TRBJ2-7	15	-	CASSQEWAGISEQYF	TGCGCCAGCAGCCAAGAATGGGCAGGGATTAGCGAGCAGTACTTC
TRBV28	-	TRBJ1-2	13	-	CGTVHADNYGYTF	TGTGGGACTGTCCACGCGGATAACTATGGCTACACCTTC
TRBV7-6	TRBD1	TRBJ2-7	16	-	CASSPYTGTGANEQYF	TGTGCCAGCAGCCCATACACCGGGACAGGGGCCAACGAGCAGTACTTC
TRBV5-1	TRBD1	TRBJ1-1	16	once	CASSLGRGRGNTEAFF	TGCGCCAGCAGCTTGGGTAGGGGGCGTGGGAACACTGAAGCTTTCTTT
TRBV10-1	TRBD1	TRBJ2-7	14	-	CARDRDRGIYEQYF	TGCGCCAGGGACCGGGACAGGGGGATCTACGAGCAGTACTTC
TRBV4-1	-	TRBJ2-7	13	few	CASSQGGSYEQYF	TGCGCCAGCAGCCAAGGAGGCAGCTACGAGCAGTACTTC
TRBV5-1	-	TRBJ2-5	16	-	CASSPGQILSQGTQYF	TGCGCCAGCAGCCCTGGACAGATCCTGTCCCAAGGGACCCAGTACTTC
TRBV6-5	-	TRBJ1-6	14	-	CASSLGEGSSPLHF	TGTGCCAGCAGCCTCGGTGAGGGCAGCTCACCCCTCCACTTT
TRBV5-1	-	TRBJ2-7	12	-	CASSPLGYEQYF	TGCGCCAGCAGCCCTCTCGGGTACGAGCAGTACTTC
TRBV5-5	TRBD2	TRBJ2-7	15	-	CASSLGLAGTYEQYF	TGTGCCAGCAGCTTGGGCCTAGCGGGGACATACGAGCAGTACTTC
TRBV19	TRBD1	TRBJ2-7	14	-	CASSITGQNYEQYF	TGTGCCAGTAGTATCACGGGACAGAATTACGAGCAGTACTTC